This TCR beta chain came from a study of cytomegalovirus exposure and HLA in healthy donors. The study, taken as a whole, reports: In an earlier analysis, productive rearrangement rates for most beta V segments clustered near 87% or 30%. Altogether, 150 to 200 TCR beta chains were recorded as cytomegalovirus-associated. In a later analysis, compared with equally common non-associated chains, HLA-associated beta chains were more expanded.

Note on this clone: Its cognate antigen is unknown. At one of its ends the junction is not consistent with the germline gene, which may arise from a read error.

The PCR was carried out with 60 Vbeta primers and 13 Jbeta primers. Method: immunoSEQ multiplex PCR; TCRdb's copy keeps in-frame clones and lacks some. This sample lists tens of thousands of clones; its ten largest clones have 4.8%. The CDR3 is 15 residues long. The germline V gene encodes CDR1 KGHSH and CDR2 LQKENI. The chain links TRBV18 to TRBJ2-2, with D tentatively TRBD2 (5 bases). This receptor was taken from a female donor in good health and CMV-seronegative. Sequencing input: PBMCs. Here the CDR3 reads CASSPPAANTGELFF. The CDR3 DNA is TGTGCCAGCTCACCACCGGCAGCCAACACCGGGGAGTTGTTTTTT.